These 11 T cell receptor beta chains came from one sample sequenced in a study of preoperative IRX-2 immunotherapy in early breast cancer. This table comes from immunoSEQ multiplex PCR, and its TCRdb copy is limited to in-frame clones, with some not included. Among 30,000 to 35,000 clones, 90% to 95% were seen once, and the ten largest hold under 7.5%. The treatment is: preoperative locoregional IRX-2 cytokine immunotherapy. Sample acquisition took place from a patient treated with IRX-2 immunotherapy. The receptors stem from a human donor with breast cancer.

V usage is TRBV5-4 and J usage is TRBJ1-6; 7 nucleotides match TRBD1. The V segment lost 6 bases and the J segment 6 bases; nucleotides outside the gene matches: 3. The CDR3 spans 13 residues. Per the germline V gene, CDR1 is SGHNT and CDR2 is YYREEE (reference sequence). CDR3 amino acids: CASNRDSNSPLHF. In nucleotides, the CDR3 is TGTGCCAGCAACCGGGACAGTAATTCACCCCTCCACTTT.

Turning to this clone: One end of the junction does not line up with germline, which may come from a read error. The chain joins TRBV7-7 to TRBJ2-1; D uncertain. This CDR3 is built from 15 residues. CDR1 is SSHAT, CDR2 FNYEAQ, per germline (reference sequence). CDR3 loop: CASSLIAARYNEQFF. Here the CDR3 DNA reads TGTGCTAGCAGCTTAATCGCGGCGAGATACAATGAGCAGTTCTTC.

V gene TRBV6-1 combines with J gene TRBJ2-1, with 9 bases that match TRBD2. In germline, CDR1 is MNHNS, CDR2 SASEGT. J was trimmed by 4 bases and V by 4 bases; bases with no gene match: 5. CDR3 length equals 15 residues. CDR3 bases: TGTGCCAGCAGTGCCGGGACTAGCCGGTACAATGAGCAGTTCTTC. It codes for CASSAGTSRYNEQFF.

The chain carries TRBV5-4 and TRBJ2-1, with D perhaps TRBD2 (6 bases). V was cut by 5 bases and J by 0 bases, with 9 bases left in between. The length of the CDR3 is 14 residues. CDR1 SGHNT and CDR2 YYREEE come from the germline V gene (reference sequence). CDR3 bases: TGTGCCAGCAGTGGGGGGTCCTCCTACAATGAGCAGTTCTTC. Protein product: CASSGGSSYNEQFF.

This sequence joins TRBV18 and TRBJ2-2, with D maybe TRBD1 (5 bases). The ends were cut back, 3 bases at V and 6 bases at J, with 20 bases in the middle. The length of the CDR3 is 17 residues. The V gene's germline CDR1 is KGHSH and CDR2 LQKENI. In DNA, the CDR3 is TGTGCCAGCTCACCCGACAGACCGACAGTCCTCCCCGGGGAGCTGTTTTTT. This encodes CASSPDRPTVLPGELFF.

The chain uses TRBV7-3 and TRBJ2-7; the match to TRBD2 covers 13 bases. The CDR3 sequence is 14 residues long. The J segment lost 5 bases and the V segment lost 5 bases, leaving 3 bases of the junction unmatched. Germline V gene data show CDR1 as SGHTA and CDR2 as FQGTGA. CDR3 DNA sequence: TGTGCCAGCAGCCAGGGACTAGCGGGAAACGAGCAGTACTTC. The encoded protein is CASSQGLAGNEQYF.

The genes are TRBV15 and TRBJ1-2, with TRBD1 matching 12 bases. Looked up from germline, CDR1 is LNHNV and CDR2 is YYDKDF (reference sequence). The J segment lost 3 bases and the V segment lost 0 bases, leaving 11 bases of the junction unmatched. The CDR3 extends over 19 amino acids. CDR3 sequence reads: CATSRDLGQGAIGDYGYTF. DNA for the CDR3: TGTGCCACCAGCAGAGATTTGGGACAGGGGGCAATTGGGGACTATGGCTACACCTTC.

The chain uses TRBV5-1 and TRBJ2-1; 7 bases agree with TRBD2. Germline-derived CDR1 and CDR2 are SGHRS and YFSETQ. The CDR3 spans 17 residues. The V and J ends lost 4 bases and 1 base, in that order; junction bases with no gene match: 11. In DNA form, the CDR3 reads TGCGCCAGCAGCCCGGTGTGGGGCGGGGGTTCCTACAATGAGCAGTTCTTC. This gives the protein CASSPVWGGGSYNEQFF.

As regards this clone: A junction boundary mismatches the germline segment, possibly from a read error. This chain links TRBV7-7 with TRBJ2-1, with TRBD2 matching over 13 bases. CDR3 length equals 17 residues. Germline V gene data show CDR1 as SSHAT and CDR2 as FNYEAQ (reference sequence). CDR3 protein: CASSLSPLAGGYNEQFF. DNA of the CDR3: TGTGCTAGCAGCCTGTCCCCACTAGCGGGGGGGTACAATGAGCAGTTCTTC.

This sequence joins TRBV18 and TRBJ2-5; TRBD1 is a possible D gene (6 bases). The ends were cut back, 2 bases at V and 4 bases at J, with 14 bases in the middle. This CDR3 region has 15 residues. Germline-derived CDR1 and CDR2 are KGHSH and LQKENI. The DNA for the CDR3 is TGTGCCAGCTCACCAGGAAGCCAGGGGAGAGAGACCCAGTACTTC. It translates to CASSPGSQGRETQYF.

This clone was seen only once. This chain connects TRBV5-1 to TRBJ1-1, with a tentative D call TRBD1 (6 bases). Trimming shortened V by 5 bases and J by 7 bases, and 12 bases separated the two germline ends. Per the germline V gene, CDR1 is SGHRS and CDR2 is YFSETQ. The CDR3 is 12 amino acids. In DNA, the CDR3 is TGCGCCAGCAGATCAGGGGCCGATGAAGCTTTCTTT. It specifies CASRSGADEAFF.